The 16 T cell receptor beta chains presented below share a single source sample, sequenced in a study of blood T cell repertoires in COVID-19. Produced via immunoSEQ multiplex PCR; TCRdb's table is partial and in-frame only. Of 350,000 or so clones in the sample, about 92% were seen once. The sequencing input was PBMCs or T cells enriched from blood (not recorded which). These TCRs come from a woman under 40 who had recovered from COVID-19.

The chain links TRBV28 to TRBJ1-2; TRBD1 might be the D (6 bases). This CDR3 has 13 amino acids. Germline assignment: CDR1 MDHEN and CDR2 SYDVKM. V shed 8 bases and J shed 8 bases, with 18 bases lying between them. CDR3 DNA sequence: TGTGCCAGCGGCCGACAGGTTTTCGGGGGCTACACCTTC. Its translation: CASGRQVFGGYTF.

V is TRBV3-1 (or the pseudogene TRBV3-2) and J is TRBJ2-5, with 8 bases identical to TRBD1. Germline CDR1 is LGHDT and CDR2 is YNNKEL (reference sequence). Trimming cost V 2 bases and J 6 bases; bases outside gene matches: 5. CDR3 length: 14 amino acids. CDR3 in amino acids: CASSQLRTGKTQYF. Written as DNA, the CDR3 is TGTGCCAGCAGCCAACTTAGGACAGGGAAGACCCAGTACTTC.

This clone was seen a single time. This rearrangement joins TRBV28 to TRBJ1-1, with D possibly matching TRBD1 (5 bases). Trimming left V 5 bases short and J 1 base short, with 14 bases between. This CDR3 spans 15 amino acids. CDR1 MDHEN and CDR2 SYDVKM come from the germline V gene. DNA for the CDR3: TGTGCCAGCAGTCCCACCGGGACTTCGAACACTGAAGCTTTCTTT. Its protein product is CASSPTGTSNTEAFF.

The genes are TRBV11-2 and TRBJ2-3, with 14 bases matching TRBD2. CDR1 and CDR2 (germline): SGHAT, FQNNGV. J lost 4 bases, V lost 3 bases, and 3 bases had no gene match. CDR3 length: 16 amino acids. This chain's CDR3 is CASSLTSGGASDTQYF. The CDR3 DNA reads TGTGCCAGCAGCTTGACTAGCGGGGGGGCATCAGATACGCAGTATTTT.

This rearrangement joins TRBV19 to TRBJ1-2; the D is unclear. Germline lookup yields CDR1 LNHDA and CDR2 SQIVND (reference sequence). The CDR3 loop spans 12 amino acids. The germline V and J ends were trimmed by 0 bases and 7 bases, with 6 bases remaining between them. The CDR3 coding sequence is TGTGCCAGTAGTATAGACCGGAGTGGCTACACCTTC. It translates to CASSIDRSGYTF.

The chain has TRBV19 and TRBJ2-3, with 7 bases aligning to TRBD1. The CDR3 is 14 residues long. V was pared by 2 bases and J by 7 bases, with 6 bases of the junction left unmatched. CDR1 and CDR2 from the germline V gene are LNHDA and SQIVND (reference sequence). In nucleotides, the CDR3 is TGTGCCAGTAGTATATATGTGGGACAGAATACGCAGTATTTT. It translates to CASSIYVGQNTQYF.

The chain has TRBV19 and TRBJ1-3; 10 bases match TRBD1. V was pared by 7 bases and J by 0 bases, with 3 bases of the junction left unmatched. The CDR3 runs to 15 residues. Per germline, CDR1 LNHDA and CDR2 SQIVND (reference sequence). This CDR3 reads CASTRQGASGNTIYF. Here the CDR3 DNA reads TGTGCCAGTACCCGACAGGGGGCCTCTGGAAACACCATATATTTT.

The genes are TRBV19 and TRBJ1-2; D is possibly TRBD1 (6 bases). V was shortened by 7 bases and J by 4 bases, with 19 bases between the two germline ends. Germline CDR1 LNHDA, CDR2 SQIVND (reference sequence). The CDR3 covers 15 residues. CDR3 region: CASNPNHGQFYGYTF. The CDR3 DNA reads as TGTGCCAGTAACCCGAACCACGGACAGTTCTATGGCTACACCTTC. Complete variable domain (other parts from reference TRBV19 and TRBJ1-2): DGGITQSPKYLFRKEGQNVTLSCEQNLNHDAMYWYRQDPGQGLRLIYYSQIVNDFQKGDIAEGYSVSREKKESFPLTVTSAQKNPTAFYLCASNPNHGQFYGYTFGSGTRLTVV.

The rearrangement joins TRBV2 to TRBJ1-3; TRBD1 agrees at 7 bases. CDR3 length: 14 amino acids. The trim removed 4 bases at V and 8 bases at J, leaving 8 bases unmatched. Germline V gene sequence: CDR1 SNHLY, CDR2 FYNNEI. The CDR3 DNA reads TGTGCCAGCAGTGGACAGGGTTTCGGGTACACCATATATTTT. Protein: CASSGQGFGYTIYF. The variable domain in full, completed from reference TRBV2 and TRBJ1-3, reads EPEVTQTPSHQVTQMGQEVILRCVPISNHLYFYWYRQILGQKVEFLVSFYNNEISEKSEIFDDQFSVERPDGSNFTLKIRSTKLEDSAMYFCASSGQGFGYTIYFGEGSWLTVV.

V and J are TRBV18 and TRBJ1-1; the D is unclear. This CDR3 is built from 13 residues. CDR1 and CDR2 from the germline V gene are KGHSH and LQKENI. Deletions cut 4 bases from V and 3 bases from J, with 9 bases between. Here the CDR3 reads CASSREKDTEAFF. CDR3 DNA sequence: TGTGCCAGCTCACGGGAGAAAGACACTGAAGCTTTCTTT. Filled out from reference TRBV18 and TRBJ1-1, the complete variable domain reads NAGVMQNPRHLVRRRGQEARLRCSPMKGHSHVYWYRQLPEEGLKFMVYLQKENIIDESGMPKERFSAEFPKEGPSILRIQQVVRGDSAAYFCASSREKDTEAFFGQGTRLTVV.

This sequence joins TRBV4-1 and TRBJ2-2, with TRBD2 matching over 8 bases. This CDR3 is 18 amino acids long. Germline V gene data show CDR1 as MGHRA and CDR2 as YSYEKL. Unmatched junction bases numbered 12, after V lost 3 bases and J lost 3 bases. The chain's CDR3 is CASSHGEVLAGDTGELFF. The CDR3, as DNA: TGCGCCAGCAGCCATGGAGAGGTGCTAGCGGGCGACACCGGGGAGCTGTTTTTT.

This chain joins TRBV7-2 and TRBJ1-2; 11 nucleotides match TRBD1. CDR3 length equals 17 residues. J gave up 7 bases and V 0 bases, and 10 bases lay outside the gene matches. Per germline, CDR1 SGHTA and CDR2 FQGNSA. The CDR3 nucleotides read TGTGCCAGCAGCTTAGCCCGACCTGGACAGGGGGCTTCTGGCTACACCTTC. Protein sequence: CASSLARPGQGASGYTF.

V gene TRBV30 combines with J gene TRBJ2-3; TRBD1 matches at 7 bases. CDR1 and CDR2 from the germline V gene are GTSNPN and SVGIG (reference sequence). With V trimmed by 0 bases and J by 3 bases, 3 bases remained unmatched. CDR3 size: 14 residues. CDR3 region: CAWSVKGATDTQYF. DNA of the CDR3: TGTGCCTGGAGTGTGAAGGGGGCAACAGATACGCAGTATTTT.

This chain uses TRBV7-2 with TRBJ1-1; possible D gene TRBD1, 6 bases. The ends were cut back, 5 bases at V and 6 bases at J, with 13 bases in the middle. CDR1 and CDR2 from the germline V gene are SGHTA and FQGNSA. The CDR3 sequence is 13 residues long. CDR3 residues: CASSKTGFAEAFF. CDR3 sequence (DNA): TGTGCCAGCAGCAAAACAGGGTTCGCTGAAGCTTTCTTT.

The chain recombines TRBV6-5 with TRBJ1-5; D not certain. Trimming removed 6 bases from V and 4 bases from J, with 16 bases in between. The CDR3 length is 15 residues. CDR1 is MNHEY, CDR2 SVGAGI, per germline. The CDR3 region has the DNA TGTGCCAGCAGGGACTCCACAAGCCAAAATCAGCCCCAGCATTTT. It specifies CASRDSTSQNQPQHF.

The chain uses TRBV30 and TRBJ2-1; a possible D gene is TRBD2 (6 bases). Germline CDR1 GTSNPN, CDR2 SVGIG (reference sequence). There are 13 residues in the CDR3. V lost 0 bases and J lost 7, with 10 bases in between. The DNA for the CDR3 is TGTGCCTGGAGTGTAAGCGGGCTAAATGAGCAGTTCTTC. It yields the protein CAWSVSGLNEQFF.